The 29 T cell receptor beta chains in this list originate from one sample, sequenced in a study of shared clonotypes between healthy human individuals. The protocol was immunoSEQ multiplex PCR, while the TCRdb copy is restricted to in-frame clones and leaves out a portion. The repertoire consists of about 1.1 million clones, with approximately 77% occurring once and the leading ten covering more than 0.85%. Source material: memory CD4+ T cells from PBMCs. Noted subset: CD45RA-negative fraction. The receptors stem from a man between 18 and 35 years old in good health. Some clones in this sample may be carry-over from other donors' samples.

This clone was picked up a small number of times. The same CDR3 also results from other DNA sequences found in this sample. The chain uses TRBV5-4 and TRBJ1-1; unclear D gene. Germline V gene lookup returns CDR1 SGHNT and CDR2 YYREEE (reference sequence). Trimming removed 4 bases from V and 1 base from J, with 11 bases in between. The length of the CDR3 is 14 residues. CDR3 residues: CASSLTQTNTEAFF. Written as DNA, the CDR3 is TGTGCCAGCAGCCTCACACAGACGAACACTGAAGCTTTCTTT.

CDR3 in DNA: TGTGCCAGCAGCTTCCGGACTAGCGGGATCTACACCGGGGAGCTGTTTTTT. It is translated as CASSFRTSGIYTGELFF. V is TRBV7-2 and J is TRBJ2-2; 12 nucleotides line up with TRBD2. The CDR3 has 17 residues. Germline values: CDR1 SGHTA, CDR2 FQGNSA. After removal of 3 bases from V and 3 bases from J, the junction contained 5 bases not matched to a gene. The variable domain in full, with the rest retrieved from reference TRBV7-2 and TRBJ2-2, is GAGVSQSPSNKVTEKGKDVELRCDPISGHTALYWYRQSLGQGLEFLIYFQGNSAPDKSGLPSDRFSAERTGGSVSTLTIQRTQQEDSAVYLCASSFRTSGIYTGELFFGEGSRLTVL.

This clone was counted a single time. CDR3 sequence: CASSQDPGRYEQYF. DNA of the CDR3: TGTGCCAGCAGCCAAGACCCGGGACGGTACGAGCAGTACTTC. The V call is TRBV4-2, the J call TRBJ2-7, with D perhaps assigned TRBD1 or TRBD2 (5 bases each). This CDR3 has 14 amino acids. V lost 0 bases to trimming and J lost 4 bases, with 10 bases between them. Germline values: CDR1 LGHNA, CDR2 YNFKEQ.

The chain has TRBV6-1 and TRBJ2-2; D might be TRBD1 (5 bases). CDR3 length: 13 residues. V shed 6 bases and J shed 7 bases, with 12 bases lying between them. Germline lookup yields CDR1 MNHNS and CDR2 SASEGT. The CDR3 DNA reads TGTGCCAGCAGCGATCAACAGGACGGGGAGCTGTTTTTT. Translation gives CASSDQQDGELFF.

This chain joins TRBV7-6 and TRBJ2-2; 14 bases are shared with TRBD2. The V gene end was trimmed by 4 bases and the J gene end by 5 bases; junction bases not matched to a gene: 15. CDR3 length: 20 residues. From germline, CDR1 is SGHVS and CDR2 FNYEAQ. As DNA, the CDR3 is TGTGCCAGCAGCTCCGTAACACCGGGACTAGCGGGAGCGGGGACCGGGGAGCTGTTTTTT. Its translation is CASSSVTPGLAGAGTGELFF.

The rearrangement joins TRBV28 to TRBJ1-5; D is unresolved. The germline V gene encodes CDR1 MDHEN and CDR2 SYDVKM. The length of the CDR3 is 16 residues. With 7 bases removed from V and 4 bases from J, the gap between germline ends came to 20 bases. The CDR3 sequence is CASNTQQGWVNQPQHF. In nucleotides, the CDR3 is TGTGCCAGCAACACTCAACAAGGTTGGGTTAATCAGCCCCAGCATTTT.

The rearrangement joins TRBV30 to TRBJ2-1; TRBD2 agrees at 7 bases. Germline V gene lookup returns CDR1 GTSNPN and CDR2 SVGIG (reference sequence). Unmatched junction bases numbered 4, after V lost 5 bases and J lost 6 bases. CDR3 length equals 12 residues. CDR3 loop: CAWYRTSNEQFF. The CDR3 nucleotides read TGTGCCTGGTACAGGACTAGCAATGAGCAGTTCTTC.

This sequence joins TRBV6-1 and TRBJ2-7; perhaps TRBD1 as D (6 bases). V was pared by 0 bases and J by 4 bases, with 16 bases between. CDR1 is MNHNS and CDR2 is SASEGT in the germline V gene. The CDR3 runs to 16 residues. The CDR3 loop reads CASSEANTRQGYEQYF. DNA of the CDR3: TGTGCCAGCAGTGAAGCGAACACGAGGCAGGGGTACGAGCAGTACTTC.

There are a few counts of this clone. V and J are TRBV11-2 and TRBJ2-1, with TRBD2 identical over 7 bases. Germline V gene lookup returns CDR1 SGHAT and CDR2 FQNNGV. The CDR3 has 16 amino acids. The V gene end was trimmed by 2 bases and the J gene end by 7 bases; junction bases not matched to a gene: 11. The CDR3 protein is CASSLHRAGIVNEQFF. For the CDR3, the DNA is TGTGCCAGCAGCTTACACCGAGCGGGAATCGTTAATGAGCAGTTCTTC.

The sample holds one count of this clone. The CDR3 sequence: CASSLRPSGTALGQPQHF. Written as DNA, the CDR3 is TGTGCCAGCAGTTTACGTCCCTCCGGGACAGCCTTAGGTCAGCCCCAGCATTTT. The chain joins TRBV28 to TRBJ1-5, with 7 bases identical to TRBD1. V was clipped by 2 bases and J by 6 bases; unmatched bases: 16. CDR3 length: 18 amino acids. Germline V lookup: CDR1 MDHEN, CDR2 SYDVKM.

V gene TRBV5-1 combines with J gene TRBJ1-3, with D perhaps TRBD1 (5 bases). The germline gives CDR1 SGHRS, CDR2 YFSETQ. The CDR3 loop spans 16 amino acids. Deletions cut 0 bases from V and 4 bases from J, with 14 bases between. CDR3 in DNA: TGCGCCAGCAGCTTGGGATATTCGGACACCGGAAACACCATATATTTT. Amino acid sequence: CASSLGYSDTGNTIYF.

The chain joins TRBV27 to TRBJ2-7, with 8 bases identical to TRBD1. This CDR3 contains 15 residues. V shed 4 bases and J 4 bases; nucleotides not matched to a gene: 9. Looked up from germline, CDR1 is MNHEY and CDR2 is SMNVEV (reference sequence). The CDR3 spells CASSSWQGAKYEQYF. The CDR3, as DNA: TGTGCCAGCAGTTCCTGGCAGGGGGCGAAGTACGAGCAGTACTTC.

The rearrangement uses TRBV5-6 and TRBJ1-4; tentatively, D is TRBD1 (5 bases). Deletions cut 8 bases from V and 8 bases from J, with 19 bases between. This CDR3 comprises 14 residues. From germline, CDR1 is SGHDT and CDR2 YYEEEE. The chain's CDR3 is CASSQPLNREKLFF. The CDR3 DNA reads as TGTGCCAGTTCCCAACCTCTAAACAGGGAAAAACTGTTTTTT.

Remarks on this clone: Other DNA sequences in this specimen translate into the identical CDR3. The chain's CDR3 is CASSVRGTNTGELFF. The CDR3 DNA follows: TGTGCCAGCAGCGTTAGAGGGACGAACACCGGGGAGCTGTTTTTT. The chain uses TRBV9 and TRBJ2-2; D may be TRBD2 (5 bases). The CDR3 consists of 15 residues. Trimming took 2 bases from V and 0 from J, leaving 8 bases between them. Germline loops: CDR1 SGDLS, CDR2 YYNGEE.

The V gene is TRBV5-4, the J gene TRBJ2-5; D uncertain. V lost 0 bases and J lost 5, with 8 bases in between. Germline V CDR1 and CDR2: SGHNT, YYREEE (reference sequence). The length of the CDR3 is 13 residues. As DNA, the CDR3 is TGTGCCAGCAGCTTGGGCCATGGGGAGACCCAGTACTTC. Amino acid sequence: CASSLGHGETQYF.

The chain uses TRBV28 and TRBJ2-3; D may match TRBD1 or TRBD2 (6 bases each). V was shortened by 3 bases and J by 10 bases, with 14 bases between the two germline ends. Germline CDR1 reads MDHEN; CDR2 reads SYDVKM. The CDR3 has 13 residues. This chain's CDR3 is CASSFGGTKAQYF. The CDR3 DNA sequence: TGTGCCAGCAGTTTTGGCGGGACAAAGGCGCAGTATTTT.

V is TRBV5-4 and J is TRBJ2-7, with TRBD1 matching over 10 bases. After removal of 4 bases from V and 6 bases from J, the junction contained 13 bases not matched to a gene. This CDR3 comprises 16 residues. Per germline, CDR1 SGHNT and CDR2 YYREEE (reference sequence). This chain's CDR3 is CASSGDAGQGWGEQYF. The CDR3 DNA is TGTGCCAGCAGCGGAGACGCGGGACAGGGGTGGGGCGAGCAGTACTTC.

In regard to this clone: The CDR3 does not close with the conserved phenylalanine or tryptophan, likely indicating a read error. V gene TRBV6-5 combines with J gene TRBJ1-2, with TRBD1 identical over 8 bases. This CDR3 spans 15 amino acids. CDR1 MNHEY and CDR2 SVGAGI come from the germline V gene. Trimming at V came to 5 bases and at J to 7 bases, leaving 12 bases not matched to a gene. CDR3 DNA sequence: TGTGCCAGCAGTCCAGGACAGGGAGGTATACGTGGCTACACCCTC. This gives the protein CASSPGQGGIRGYTL.

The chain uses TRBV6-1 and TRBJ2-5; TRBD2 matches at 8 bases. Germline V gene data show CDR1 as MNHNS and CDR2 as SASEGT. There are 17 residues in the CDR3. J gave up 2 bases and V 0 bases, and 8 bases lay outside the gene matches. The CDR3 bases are TGTGCCAGCAGTGAAGCGCCCCTAGCGGGCCCTCAAGAGACCCAGTACTTC. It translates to CASSEAPLAGPQETQYF.

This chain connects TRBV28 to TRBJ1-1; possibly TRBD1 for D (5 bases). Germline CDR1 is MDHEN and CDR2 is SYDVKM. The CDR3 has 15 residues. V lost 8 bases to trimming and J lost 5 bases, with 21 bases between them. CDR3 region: CASAPPGARGTEAFF. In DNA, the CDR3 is TGTGCCAGCGCCCCCCCCGGGGCGCGGGGAACTGAAGCTTTCTTT.

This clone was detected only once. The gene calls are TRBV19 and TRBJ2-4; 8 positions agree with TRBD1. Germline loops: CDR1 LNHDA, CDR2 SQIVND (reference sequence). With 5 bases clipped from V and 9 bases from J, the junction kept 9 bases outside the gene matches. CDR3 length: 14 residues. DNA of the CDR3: TGTGCCAGTAGTCTGACTCCCGGGACAGGCATTCAGTACTTC. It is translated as CASSLTPGTGIQYF. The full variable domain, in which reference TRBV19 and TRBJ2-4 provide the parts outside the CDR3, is DGGITQSPKYLFRKEGQNVTLSCEQNLNHDAMYWYRQDPGQGLRLIYYSQIVNDFQKGDIAEGYSVSREKKESFPLTVTSAQKNPTAFYLCASSLTPGTGIQYFGAGTRLSVL.

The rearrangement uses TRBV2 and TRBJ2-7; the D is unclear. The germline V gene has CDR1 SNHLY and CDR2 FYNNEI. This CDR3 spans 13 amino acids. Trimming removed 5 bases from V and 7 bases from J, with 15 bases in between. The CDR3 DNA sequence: TGTGCCAGCAGTCTAACGGCCTTATCAGAGCAGTACTTC. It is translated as CASSLTALSEQYF.

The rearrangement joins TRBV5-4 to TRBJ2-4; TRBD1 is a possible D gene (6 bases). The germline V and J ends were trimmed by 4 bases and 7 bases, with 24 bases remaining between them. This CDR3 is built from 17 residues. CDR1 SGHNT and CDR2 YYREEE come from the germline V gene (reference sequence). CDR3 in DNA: TGTGCCAGCAGCAGAATCGAGACAGGCAGCGGTACCAACATTCAGTACTTC. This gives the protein CASSRIETGSGTNIQYF. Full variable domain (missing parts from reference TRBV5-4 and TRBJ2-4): ETGVTQSPTHLIKTRGQQVTLRCSSQSGHNTVSWYQQALGQGPQFIFQYYREEENGRGNFPPRFSGLQFPNYSSELNVNALELDDSALYLCASSRIETGSGTNIQYFGAGTRLSVL.

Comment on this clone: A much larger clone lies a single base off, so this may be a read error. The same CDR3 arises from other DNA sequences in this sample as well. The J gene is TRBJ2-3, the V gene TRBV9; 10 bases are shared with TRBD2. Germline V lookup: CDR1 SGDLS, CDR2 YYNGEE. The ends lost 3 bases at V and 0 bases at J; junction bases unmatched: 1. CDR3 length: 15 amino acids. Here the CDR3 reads CASSATSGSTDTQYF. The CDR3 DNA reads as TGTGCCAGCAGCGCGACTAGCGGGAGCACAGATACGCAGTATTTT. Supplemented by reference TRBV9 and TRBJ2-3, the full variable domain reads DSGVTQTPKHLITATGQRVTLRCSPRSGDLSVYWYQQSLDQGLQFLIQYYNGEERAKGNILERFSAQQFPDLHSELNLSSLELGDSALYFCASSATSGSTDTQYFGPGTRLTVL.

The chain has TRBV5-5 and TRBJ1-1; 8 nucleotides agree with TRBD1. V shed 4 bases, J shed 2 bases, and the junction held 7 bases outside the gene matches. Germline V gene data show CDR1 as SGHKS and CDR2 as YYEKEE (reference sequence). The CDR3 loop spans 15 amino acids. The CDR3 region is CASSLRDRQNTEAFF. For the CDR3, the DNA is TGTGCCAGCAGCCTCCGGGACAGGCAAAACACTGAAGCTTTCTTT.

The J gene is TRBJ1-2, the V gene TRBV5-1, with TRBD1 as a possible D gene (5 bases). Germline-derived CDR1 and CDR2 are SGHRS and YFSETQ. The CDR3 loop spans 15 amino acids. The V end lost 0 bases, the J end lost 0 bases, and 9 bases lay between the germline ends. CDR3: CASSLARQTNYGYTF. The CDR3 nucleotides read TGCGCCAGCAGCTTGGCCCGACAGACTAACTATGGCTACACCTTC.

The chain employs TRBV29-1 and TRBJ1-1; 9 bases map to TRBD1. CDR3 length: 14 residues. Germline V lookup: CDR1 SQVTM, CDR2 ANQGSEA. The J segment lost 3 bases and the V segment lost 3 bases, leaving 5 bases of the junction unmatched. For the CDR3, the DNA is TGCAGCGTTGAGCTACAGGGGGCGCACACTGAAGCTTTCTTT. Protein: CSVELQGAHTEAFF. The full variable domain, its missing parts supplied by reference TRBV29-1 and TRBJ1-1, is SAVISQKPSRDICQRGTSLTIQCQVDSQVTMMFWYRQQPGQSLTLIATANQGSEATYESGFVIDKFPISRPNLTFSTLTVSNMSPEDSSIYLCSVELQGAHTEAFFGQGTRLTVV.

CDR3 nucleotides: TGTGCTAGTGGTTTGATAGGGCATGAGACCCAGTACTTC. Translating it yields CASGLIGHETQYF. This chain joins TRBV12-5 and TRBJ2-5; D not resolved. Between the trimmed V and J ends, which lost 2 bases and 5 bases, there was a span of 9 bases. The length of the CDR3 is 13 residues. Germline CDR1 LGHNT, CDR2 FRNRAP.

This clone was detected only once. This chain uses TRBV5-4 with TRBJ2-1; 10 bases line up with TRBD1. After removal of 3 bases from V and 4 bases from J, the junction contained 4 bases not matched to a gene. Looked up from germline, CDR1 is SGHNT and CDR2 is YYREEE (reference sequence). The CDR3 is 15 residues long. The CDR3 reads CASSSSGQGYNEQFF. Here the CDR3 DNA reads TGTGCCAGCAGCTCCTCGGGACAGGGGTACAATGAGCAGTTCTTC. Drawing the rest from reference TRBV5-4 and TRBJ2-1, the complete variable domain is ETGVTQSPTHLIKTRGQQVTLRCSSQSGHNTVSWYQQALGQGPQFIFQYYREEENGRGNFPPRFSGLQFPNYSSELNVNALELDDSALYLCASSSSGQGYNEQFFGPGTRLTVL.